Below are 30 T cell receptor beta chains sequenced from a single sample in a study of blood T cell repertoires in COVID-19. Clones were sequenced by immunoSEQ multiplex PCR, and TCRdb holds only the in-frame ones, with some missing. The data hold around 100,000 clones, with 87% observed a single time. The sample consisted of peripheral blood. The receptors shown here come from a man aged 50 to 59 with active COVID-19.

This clone appeared a single time. The rearrangement joins TRBV5-4 to TRBJ2-7, with 7 bases identical to TRBD1. Germline trimming cut 1 base from V and 5 bases from J; bases unmatched to any gene: 6. Per germline, CDR1 SGHNT and CDR2 YYREEE (reference sequence). The CDR3 is made up of 14 amino acids. CDR3 bases: TGTGCCAGCAGCTTGAGAGGGGGCTCAGACGAGCAGTACTTC. Its protein is CASSLRGGSDEQYF. The complete variable domain, with remaining parts taken from reference TRBV5-4 and TRBJ2-7, reads ETGVTQSPTHLIKTRGQQVTLRCSSQSGHNTVSWYQQALGQGPQFIFQYYREEENGRGNFPPRFSGLQFPNYSSELNVNALELDDSALYLCASSLRGGSDEQYFGPGTRLTVT.

This clone was detected once. The chain recombines TRBV6-2 or TRBV6-3 with TRBJ2-6, with D tentatively TRBD1 (6 bases). V dropped 6 bases and J dropped 0 bases, with 12 bases sitting between them. Germline V lookup: CDR1 MNHEY, CDR2 SVGEGT. The CDR3 is 16 amino acids. The CDR3 nucleotides are TGTGCCAGCAGCCGAGACAGGCTCTCTGGGGCCAACGTCCTGACTTTC. Translating gives CASSRDRLSGANVLTF.

This clone was seen just once. The rearrangement uses TRBV19 and TRBJ2-5; TRBD2 might be the D (6 bases). The CDR3 has 14 amino acids. CDR1 and CDR2 from the germline V gene are LNHDA and SQIVND (reference sequence). The V gene lost 6 bases and the J gene lost 1 base, with 12 bases spanning the gap. CDR3 protein: CASSGGAIQETQYF. The CDR3 nucleotides are TGTGCCAGTAGCGGCGGGGCGATCCAAGAGACCCAGTACTTC. Filled out from reference TRBV19 and TRBJ2-5, the complete variable domain reads DGGITQSPKYLFRKEGQNVTLSCEQNLNHDAMYWYRQDPGQGLRLIYYSQIVNDFQKGDIAEGYSVSREKKESFPLTVTSAQKNPTAFYLCASSGGAIQETQYFGPGTRLLVL.

V is TRBV24-1 and J is TRBJ1-1; 7 nucleotides agree with TRBD1. Trimming took 11 bases from V and 5 from J; bases not matched to a gene: 10. The CDR3 consists of 13 residues. The germline V gene has CDR1 KGHDR and CDR2 SFDVKD. CDR3: CARGDSRETEAFF. The CDR3 DNA reads TGTGCCAGGGGGGACAGCCGGGAGACTGAAGCTTTCTTT.

The rearrangement links TRBV6-5 to TRBJ1-6, with D perhaps TRBD1 (6 bases). V shed 6 bases and J shed 10 bases, with 13 bases lying between them. There are 13 residues in the CDR3. Germline V gene data show CDR1 as MNHEY and CDR2 as SVGAGI. The CDR3 coding sequence is TGTGCCAGCAGCAGGGGCTCGGGCTCACCCCTCCACTTT. Translation: CASSRGSGSPLHF.

This rearrangement joins TRBV4-1 to TRBJ1-5; the D gene is possibly TRBD1 (6 bases). CDR1 and CDR2 from the germline V gene are MGHRA and YSYEKL. Trimming removed 1 base from V and 2 bases from J, with 15 bases in between. The CDR3 has 17 amino acids. The chain's CDR3 is CASSQGGRGRGNQPQHF. DNA of the CDR3: TGCGCCAGCAGCCAAGGGGGGCGAGGGAGAGGCAATCAGCCCCAGCATTTT.

The chain is built from TRBV7-3 and TRBJ2-1, with 7 bases identical to TRBD1. CDR1 SGHTA and CDR2 FQGTGA come from the germline V gene. The CDR3 sequence is 15 residues long. The V and J ends lost 5 bases and 4 bases, in that order; junction bases with no gene match: 8. The CDR3 coding sequence is TGTGCCAGCAGCCCAATGACAGGGCCGTACAATGAGCAGTTCTTC. Protein sequence: CASSPMTGPYNEQFF.

The V and J genes are TRBV7-2 and TRBJ1-4; a weak D match, TRBD1 (5 bases). Trimming took 2 bases from V and 5 from J, leaving 15 bases between them. The CDR3 is 16 amino acids. Germline V CDR1 and CDR2: SGHTA, FQGNSA. The CDR3 spells CASSLNGGRLNEKLFF. Here the CDR3 DNA reads TGTGCCAGCAGCTTAAACGGGGGGAGATTAAATGAAAAACTGTTTTTT. The full variable domain, in which reference TRBV7-2 and TRBJ1-4 provide the parts outside the CDR3, is GAGVSQSPSNKVTEKGKDVELRCDPISGHTALYWYRQSLGQGLEFLIYFQGNSAPDKSGLPSDRFSAERTGGSVSTLTIQRTQQEDSAVYLCASSLNGGRLNEKLFFGSGTQLSVL.

The gene calls are TRBV4-3 and TRBJ2-5; possible D gene TRBD1, 6 bases. The CDR3 contains 20 residues. The germline V gene encodes CDR1 LGHNA and CDR2 YSLEER. The ends were cut back, 1 base at V and 0 bases at J, with 24 bases in the middle. CDR3 loop: CASSQGLFPQGPSYQETQYF. Here the CDR3 DNA reads TGCGCCAGCAGCCAAGGCTTGTTTCCTCAGGGGCCATCGTACCAAGAGACCCAGTACTTC.

This sequence joins TRBV29-1 and TRBJ2-7; tentatively, D is TRBD2 (5 bases). Germline V lookup: CDR1 SQVTM, CDR2 ANQGSEA. The V end was cut by 4 bases, the J end by 5 bases, with 9 bases between. The CDR3 extends over 11 amino acids. Written as DNA, the CDR3 is TGCAGCGTTGGAGGGTCCCACGAGCAGTACTTC. Residues: CSVGGSHEQYF.

On this clone: This same CDR3 is encoded by further DNA sequences in the sample. The genes are TRBV7-2 and TRBJ2-7; D may be TRBD1 (5 bases). Germline CDR1 and CDR2: SGHTA and FQGNSA. The V gene lost 2 bases and the J gene lost 6 bases, with 11 bases spanning the gap. The CDR3 covers 13 residues. The CDR3 loop reads CASSLSDTLEQYF. CDR3 in DNA: TGTGCCAGCAGCTTATCGGACACTCTCGAGCAGTACTTC.

This chain joins TRBV3-1 (or the pseudogene TRBV3-2) and TRBJ2-7; 10 bases are shared with TRBD1. V gave up 4 bases and J gave up 11 bases; unmatched junction bases: 8. The germline V gene encodes CDR1 LGHDT and CDR2 YNNKEL (reference sequence). The CDR3 extends over 13 amino acids. This CDR3 reads CASSPRQGANKYF. CDR3 sequence (DNA): TGTGCCAGCAGCCCAAGACAGGGGGCGAATAAGTACTTC.

The CDR3 sequence: CAISESELDKANEKLFF. The CDR3 region has the DNA TGTGCCATCAGTGAGTCTGAGCTCGACAAGGCTAATGAAAAACTGTTTTTT. The V gene is TRBV10-3, the J gene TRBJ1-4; no definite D call. CDR1 ENHRY and CDR2 SYGVKD come from the germline V gene. The V gene lost 0 bases and the J gene lost 3 bases, with 14 bases spanning the gap. This CDR3 comprises 17 residues.

CDR3 sequence (DNA): TGTGCCAGCCGAGGAGGGGCCCGTAGCATTCAGTACTTC. It specifies CASRGGARSIQYF. This chain connects TRBV6-5 to TRBJ2-4, with D possibly TRBD2 on 6 matching bases. The CDR3 contains 13 residues. V was cut by 8 bases and J by 9 bases, with 17 bases left in between. Germline V gene sequence: CDR1 MNHEY, CDR2 SVGAGI.

The chain uses TRBV5-5 and TRBJ1-1; 8 positions match TRBD1. V was clipped by 3 bases and J by 7 bases; unmatched bases: 5. CDR3 length: 13 residues. CDR1 is SGHKS and CDR2 is YYEKEE in the germline V gene (reference sequence). The CDR3 sequence: CASSSTTGVEAFF. The CDR3 bases are TGTGCCAGCAGCTCGACGACAGGGGTTGAAGCTTTCTTT.

This clone was detected only once. The chain uses TRBV2 and TRBJ2-7; D perhaps matches TRBD1 (5 bases). CDR1 is SNHLY and CDR2 is FYNNEI in the germline V gene. Trimming removed 10 bases at V and 1 base at J, with 14 bases between. The CDR3 has 13 amino acids. The CDR3 here is CANADSPSYEQYF. For the CDR3, the DNA is TGTGCCAATGCCGACAGTCCGTCCTACGAGCAGTACTTC.

J is TRBJ2-7 and V is TRBV20-1; maybe TRBD2 (5 bases). Germline V gene lookup returns CDR1 DFQATT and CDR2 SNEGSKA (reference sequence). V was clipped by 3 bases and J by 5 bases, with 11 bases between them. This CDR3 contains 12 residues. Here the CDR3 reads CSASRGSNEQYF. The DNA for the CDR3 is TGCAGTGCTAGTCGAGGGTCAAACGAGCAGTACTTC.

This clone was seen just once. This chain links TRBV6-5 with TRBJ1-2; the match to TRBD1 covers 11 bases. Germline-derived CDR1 and CDR2 are MNHEY and SVGAGI. The CDR3 is 14 amino acids. The ends lost 6 bases at V and 7 bases at J; junction bases unmatched: 7. The CDR3 here is CASRRDRGKGGYTF. CDR3 coding DNA: TGTGCCAGCAGACGGGACAGGGGGAAAGGTGGCTACACCTTC.

The chain recombines TRBV7-9 with TRBJ2-3; 10 bases align to TRBD2. Per the germline V gene, CDR1 is SEHNR and CDR2 is FQNEAQ (reference sequence). Trimming at V came to 0 bases and at J to 1 base, leaving 4 bases not matched to a gene. The length of the CDR3 is 17 residues. CDR3 coding DNA: TGTGCCAGCAGCTTAGCTCTAGCGGGAGCCGGCACAGATACGCAGTATTTT. Amino acids: CASSLALAGAGTDTQYF.

In its sample, this clone was seen once. The chain joins TRBV4-3 to TRBJ2-2; 7 nucleotides align to TRBD2. The CDR3 sequence is 16 residues long. Germline CDR1 reads LGHNA; CDR2 reads YSLEER. J was trimmed by 3 bases and V by 5 bases; bases with no gene match: 9. CDR3 DNA: TGCGCCAGCAGCTCCCATCCGGGACTACACACCGGGGAGCTGTTTTTT. This gives the protein CASSSHPGLHTGELFF.

Only one count was recorded for this clone. V is TRBV5-3 and J is TRBJ1-6; 10 bases map to TRBD1. TRBV5-3 is placed among ORFs of uncertain function. V lost 4 bases to trimming and J lost 1 base; unmatched junction nucleotides: 11. The CDR3 is 19 amino acids. The CDR3, as DNA: TGTGCCAGAAGCACCCGGGACAGGGGTGGAGGGTCCTATAATTCACCCCTCCACTTT. The encoded protein is CARSTRDRGGGSYNSPLHF.

V and J are TRBV5-1 and TRBJ2-5; a weak D match, TRBD2 (6 bases). The V end lost 3 bases, the J end lost 4 bases, and 10 bases lay between the germline ends. The CDR3 covers 13 residues. The germline V gene has CDR1 SGHRS and CDR2 YFSETQ. CDR3 sequence (DNA): TGCGCCAGCAGCTCACTAGCTGGAGAGACCCAGTACTTC. It yields the protein CASSSLAGETQYF.

The chain joins TRBV7-9 to TRBJ1-2; a weak D match, TRBD1 (5 bases). Trimming shortened V by 8 bases and J by 2 bases, and 15 bases separated the two germline ends. Looked up from germline, CDR1 is SEHNR and CDR2 is FQNEAQ (reference sequence). This CDR3 region has 14 residues. The CDR3 spells CASVSPRGNYGYTF. In DNA form, the CDR3 reads TGTGCCAGCGTGAGTCCTCGGGGGAACTATGGCTACACCTTC.

As DNA, the CDR3 is TGTGCCAGCAGCCAAGGGGACTGGAGCTCCTACAATGAGCAGTTCTTC. Encoded protein: CASSQGDWSSYNEQFF. V is TRBV4-2 and J is TRBJ2-1; a weak D match, TRBD2 (6 bases). The length of the CDR3 is 16 residues. CDR1 and CDR2 from the germline V gene are LGHNA and YNFKEQ. The germline V and J ends were trimmed by 1 base and 0 bases, with 10 bases remaining between them.

The CDR3, as DNA: TGCAGTGCTAGTGGGTTCACACTAAGCTCCTACAATGAGCAGTTCTTC. It yields the protein CSASGFTLSSYNEQFF. The chain joins TRBV20-1 to TRBJ2-1; D remains ambiguous. This CDR3 has 16 residues. Trimming shortened V by 3 bases and J by 0 bases, and 15 bases separated the two germline ends. Per germline, CDR1 DFQATT and CDR2 SNEGSKA (reference sequence).

The J gene is TRBJ2-5, the V gene TRBV4-1; 10 bases map to TRBD2. The ends lost 1 base at V and 2 bases at J; junction bases unmatched: 7. The length of the CDR3 is 17 residues. Germline V gene lookup returns CDR1 MGHRA and CDR2 YSYEKL. CDR3 in DNA: TGCGCCAGCAGCCAAGTGCTAGCGGGGGTGCCACAAGAGACCCAGTACTTC. Its translation: CASSQVLAGVPQETQYF.

The chain has TRBV24-1 and TRBJ2-7, with unresolved D. CDR1 KGHDR and CDR2 SFDVKD come from the germline V gene. The V gene lost 9 bases and the J gene lost 4 bases, with 15 bases spanning the gap. The CDR3 has 13 amino acids. The CDR3 is CATPPQERYEQYF. As DNA, the CDR3 is TGTGCCACCCCCCCGCAGGAACGTTACGAGCAGTACTTC.

The genes are TRBV19 and TRBJ1-1, with TRBD1 matching 7 bases. After removal of 4 bases from V and 3 bases from J, the junction contained 8 bases not matched to a gene. Germline V lookup: CDR1 LNHDA, CDR2 SQIVND (reference sequence). The CDR3 contains 15 residues. The CDR3 coding sequence is TGTGCCAGTAGTACTAGACAGGGCTTGGACACTGAAGCTTTCTTT. Translation: CASSTRQGLDTEAFF.

The V call is TRBV7-8, the J call TRBJ1-6, with 7 bases matching TRBD1. The junction had 18 bases not matched to a gene; V was cut back by 1 base and J by 0 bases. The CDR3 runs 22 residues. Per the germline V gene, CDR1 is SGHVS and CDR2 is FQNEAQ. For the CDR3, the DNA is TGTGCCAGCAGCTTAGTGCGCGAGGGGCTTGGCCACAGGGGCTCCTATAATTCACCCCTCCACTTT. It yields the protein CASSLVREGLGHRGSYNSPLHF. Drawing the rest from reference TRBV7-8 and TRBJ1-6, the complete variable domain is GAGVSQSPRYKVAKRGQDVALRCDPISGHVSLFWYQQALGQGPEFLTYFQNEAQLDKSGLPSDRFFAERPEGSVSTLKIQRTQQEDSAVYLCASSLVREGLGHRGSYNSPLHFGNGTRLTVT.

This chain joins TRBV14 and TRBJ2-1, with TRBD2 matching 15 bases. CDR1 is SGHDN, CDR2 FVKESK, per germline. There are 19 residues in the CDR3. Trimming removed 3 bases from V and 6 bases from J; junction bases left unmatched: 12. CDR3 DNA: TGTGCCAGCAGCCACAGACCAGGGACTAGCGGGGGGCCCCTCAATGAGCAGTTCTTC. It encodes CASSHRPGTSGGPLNEQFF.